The 2 T cell receptor beta chains presented below share a single source sample, sequenced in a study of cytomegalovirus exposure and HLA in healthy donors. It was with 60 Vbeta and 13 Jbeta primers that the PCR ran. The repertoire was sequenced with immunoSEQ multiplex PCR; TCRdb's copy has only in-frame clones and lacks some. Altogether about 86,000 clones are present, roughly 72% being singletons, with the ten largest covering around 6.5%. Sequenced sample: PBMCs. The receptors derive from a woman aged 45-65 years in good health and CMV-seropositive.

The chain employs TRBV11-2 and TRBJ1-1; the D is unclear. This CDR3 is built from 15 residues. V gave up 2 bases and J gave up 0 bases, with 10 bases separating them. CDR1 is SGHAT, CDR2 FQNNGV, per germline. In DNA form, the CDR3 reads TGTGCCAGCAGCTTAACTCCAGGAATGAACACTGAAGCTTTCTTT. This sequence encodes CASSLTPGMNTEAFF.

The V call is TRBV7-9, the J call TRBJ1-6; the D is unclear. V was cut by 5 bases and J by 6 bases, with 11 bases left in between. The length of the CDR3 is 14 residues. Germline loops: CDR1 SEHNR, CDR2 FQNEAQ (reference sequence). DNA of the CDR3: TGTGCCAGCAGCGTCCTGGGCTTTAATTCACCCCTCCACTTT. Protein sequence: CASSVLGFNSPLHF.